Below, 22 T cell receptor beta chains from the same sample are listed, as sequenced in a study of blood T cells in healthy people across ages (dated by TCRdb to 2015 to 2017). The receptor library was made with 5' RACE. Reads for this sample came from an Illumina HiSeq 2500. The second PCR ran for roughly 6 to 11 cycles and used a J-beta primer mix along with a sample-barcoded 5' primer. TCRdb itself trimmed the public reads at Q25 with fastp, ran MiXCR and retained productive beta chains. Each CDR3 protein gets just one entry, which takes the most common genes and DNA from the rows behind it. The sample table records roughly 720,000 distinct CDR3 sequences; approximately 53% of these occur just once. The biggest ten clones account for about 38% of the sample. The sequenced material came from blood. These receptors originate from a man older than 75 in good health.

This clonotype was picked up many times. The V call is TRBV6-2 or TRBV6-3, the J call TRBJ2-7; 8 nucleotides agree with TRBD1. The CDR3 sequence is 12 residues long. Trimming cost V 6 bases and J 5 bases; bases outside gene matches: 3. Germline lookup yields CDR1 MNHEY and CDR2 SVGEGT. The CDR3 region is CASSGQGHEQYF. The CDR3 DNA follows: TGTGCCAGCAGCGGACAGGGCCACGAGCAGTACTTC.

Written as DNA, the CDR3 is TGCGCCAGCAGCTTCGGCGGGGGGTTCGGAGAGACCCAGTACTTC. Encoded protein: CASSFGGGFGETQYF. The chain combines TRBV5-1 with TRBJ2-5; 8 nucleotides align to TRBD2. The CDR3 spans 15 residues. Germline assignment: CDR1 SGHRS and CDR2 YFSETQ. V was clipped by 2 bases and J by 4 bases; unmatched bases: 7. The whole variable domain, filled in from reference TRBV5-1 and TRBJ2-5, reads KAGVTQTPRYLIKTRGQQVTLSCSPISGHRSVSWYQQTPGQGLQFLFEYFSETQRNKGNFPGRFSGRQFSNSRSEMNVSTLELGDSALYLCASSFGGGFGETQYFGPGTRLLVL.

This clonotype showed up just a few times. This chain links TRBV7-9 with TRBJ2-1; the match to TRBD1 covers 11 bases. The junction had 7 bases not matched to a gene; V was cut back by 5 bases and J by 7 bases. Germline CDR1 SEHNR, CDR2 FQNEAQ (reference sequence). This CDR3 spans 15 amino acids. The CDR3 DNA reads TGTGCCAGCAGCCACCGGGACAGGGGGAGTAATGAGCAGTTCTTC. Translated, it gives CASSHRDRGSNEQFF.

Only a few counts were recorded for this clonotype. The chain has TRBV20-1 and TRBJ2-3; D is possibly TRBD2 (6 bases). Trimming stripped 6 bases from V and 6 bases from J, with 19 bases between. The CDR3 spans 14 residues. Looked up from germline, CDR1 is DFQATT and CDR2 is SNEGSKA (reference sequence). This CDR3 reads CSAPQGGKGDTQYF. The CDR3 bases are TGCAGTGCCCCCCAGGGCGGGAAGGGGGATACGCAGTATTTT.

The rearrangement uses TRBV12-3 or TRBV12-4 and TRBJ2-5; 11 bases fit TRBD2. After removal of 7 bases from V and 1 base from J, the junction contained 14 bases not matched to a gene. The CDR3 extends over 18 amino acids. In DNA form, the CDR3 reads TGTGCCAGCACCCTCCCTCCCTCTAGCGGGAGGCCCCAAGAGACCCAGTACTTC. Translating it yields CASTLPPSSGRPQETQYF.

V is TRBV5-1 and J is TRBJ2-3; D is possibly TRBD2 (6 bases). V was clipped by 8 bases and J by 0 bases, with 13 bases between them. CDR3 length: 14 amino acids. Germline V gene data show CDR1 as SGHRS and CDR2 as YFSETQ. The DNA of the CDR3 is TGCGCCAGTTATTCGGGACTTAGCACAGATACGCAGTATTTT. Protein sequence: CASYSGLSTDTQYF.

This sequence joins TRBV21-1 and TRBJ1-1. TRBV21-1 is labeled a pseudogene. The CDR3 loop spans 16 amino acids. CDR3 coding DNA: TGTGCCAGCAGCAAAGCGCTAGGCACCGTGAACACTGAAGCTTTCTTT. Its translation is CASSKALGTVNTEAFF.

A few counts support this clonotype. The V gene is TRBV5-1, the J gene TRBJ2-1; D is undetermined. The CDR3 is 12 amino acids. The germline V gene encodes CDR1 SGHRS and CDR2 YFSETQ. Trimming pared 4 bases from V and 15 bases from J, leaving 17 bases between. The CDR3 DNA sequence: TGCGCCAGCAGCGTCGACACGCAGTTGGGGTTCTTC. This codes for CASSVDTQLGFF.

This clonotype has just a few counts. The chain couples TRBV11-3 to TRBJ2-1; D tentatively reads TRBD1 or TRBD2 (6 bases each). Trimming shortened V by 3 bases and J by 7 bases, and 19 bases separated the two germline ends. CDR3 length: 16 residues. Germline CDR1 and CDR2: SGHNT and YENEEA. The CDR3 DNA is TGTGCCAGCAGCTTGGATTCACACCGGGGGCAAAATGAGCAGTTCTTC. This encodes CASSLDSHRGQNEQFF.

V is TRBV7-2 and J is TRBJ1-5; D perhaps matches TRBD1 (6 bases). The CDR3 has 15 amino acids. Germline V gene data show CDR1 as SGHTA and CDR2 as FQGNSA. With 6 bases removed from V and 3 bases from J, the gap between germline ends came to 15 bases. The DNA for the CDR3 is TGTGCCAGCAGTCAAAGAAGGGGGAACAATCAGCCCCAGCATTTT. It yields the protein CASSQRRGNNQPQHF.

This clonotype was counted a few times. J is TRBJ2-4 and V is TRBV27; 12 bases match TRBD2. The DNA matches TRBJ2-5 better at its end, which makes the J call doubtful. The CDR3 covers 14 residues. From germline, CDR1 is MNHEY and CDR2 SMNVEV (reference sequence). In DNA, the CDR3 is TGTGCCAGCAGCACTAGCGGGAGGTGGGAGACCCAGTACTTC. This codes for CASSTSGRWETQYF.

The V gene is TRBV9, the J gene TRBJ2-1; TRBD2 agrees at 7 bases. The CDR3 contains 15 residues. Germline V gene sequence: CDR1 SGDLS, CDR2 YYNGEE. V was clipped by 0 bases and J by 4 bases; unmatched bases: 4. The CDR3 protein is CASSVVAGAYNEQFF. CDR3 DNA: TGTGCCAGCAGCGTAGTGGCGGGAGCATACAATGAGCAGTTCTTC.

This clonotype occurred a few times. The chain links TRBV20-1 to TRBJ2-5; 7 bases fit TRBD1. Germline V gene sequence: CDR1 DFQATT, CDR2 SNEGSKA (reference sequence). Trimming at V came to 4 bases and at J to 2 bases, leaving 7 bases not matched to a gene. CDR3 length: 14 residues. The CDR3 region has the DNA TGCAGTGCTATTCCCAGGGGGAGACAAGAGACCCAGTACTTC. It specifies CSAIPRGRQETQYF.

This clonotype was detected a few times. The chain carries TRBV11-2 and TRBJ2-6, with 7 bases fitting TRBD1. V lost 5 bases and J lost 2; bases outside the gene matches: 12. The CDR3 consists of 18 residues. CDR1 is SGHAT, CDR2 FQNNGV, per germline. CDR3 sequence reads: CASSPRRGRTPGANVLTF. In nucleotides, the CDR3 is TGTGCCAGCAGCCCAAGAAGGGGGCGCACTCCTGGGGCCAACGTCCTGACTTTC.

CDR3 sequence (DNA): TGTGCCAGCAGCTTAAGTTGGACTAGCGGGAGTCCCGGGGAGCTGTTTTTT. It specifies CASSLSWTSGSPGELFF. The genes are TRBV13 and TRBJ2-2; 13 bases line up with TRBD2. Germline assignment: CDR1 PRHDT and CDR2 FYEKMQ (reference sequence). The trim removed 2 bases at V and 6 bases at J, leaving 6 bases unmatched. The CDR3 consists of 17 residues.

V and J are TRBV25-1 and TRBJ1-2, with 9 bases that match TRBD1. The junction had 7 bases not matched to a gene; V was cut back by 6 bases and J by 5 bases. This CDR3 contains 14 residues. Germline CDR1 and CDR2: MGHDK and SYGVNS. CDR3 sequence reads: CASRDDRGEYGYTF. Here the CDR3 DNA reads TGTGCCAGCAGGGATGACAGGGGGGAATATGGCTACACCTTC.

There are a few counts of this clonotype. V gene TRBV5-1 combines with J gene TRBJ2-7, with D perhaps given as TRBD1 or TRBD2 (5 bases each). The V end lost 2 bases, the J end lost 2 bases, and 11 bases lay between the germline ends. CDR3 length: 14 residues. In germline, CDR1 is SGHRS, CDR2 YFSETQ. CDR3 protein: CASSFDGTPYEQYF. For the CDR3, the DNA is TGCGCCAGCAGCTTCGACGGGACCCCCTACGAGCAGTACTTC. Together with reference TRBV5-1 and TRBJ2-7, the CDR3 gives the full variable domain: KAGVTQTPRYLIKTRGQQVTLSCSPISGHRSVSWYQQTPGQGLQFLFEYFSETQRNKGNFPGRFSGRQFSNSRSEMNVSTLELGDSALYLCASSFDGTPYEQYFGPGTRLTVT.

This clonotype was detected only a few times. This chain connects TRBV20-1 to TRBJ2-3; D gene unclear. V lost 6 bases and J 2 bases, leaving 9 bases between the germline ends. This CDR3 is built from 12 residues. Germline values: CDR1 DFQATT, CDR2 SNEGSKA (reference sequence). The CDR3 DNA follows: TGCAGTGCCAGAACCATCACAGATACGCAGTATTTT. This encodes CSARTITDTQYF.

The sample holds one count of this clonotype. The CDR3 DNA reads as TGCAGTGCGGCTCGGGCTAGGGTCAACTATATCGATGAGCAGTTCTTC. Translating gives CSAARARVNYIDEQFF. The chain has TRBV20-1 and TRBJ2-1; D is unclear. Trimming cost V 6 bases and J 8 bases, with 26 bases left between them. The length of the CDR3 is 16 residues. In germline, CDR1 is DFQATT, CDR2 SNEGSKA (reference sequence).

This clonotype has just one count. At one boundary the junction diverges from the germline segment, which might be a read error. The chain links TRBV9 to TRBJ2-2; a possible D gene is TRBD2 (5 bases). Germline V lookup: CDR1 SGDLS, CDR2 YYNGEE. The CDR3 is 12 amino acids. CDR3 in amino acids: CASSVSAGELFF. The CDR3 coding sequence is TGTGCCAGTAGCGTATCGGCCGGGGAGCTGTTTTTT.

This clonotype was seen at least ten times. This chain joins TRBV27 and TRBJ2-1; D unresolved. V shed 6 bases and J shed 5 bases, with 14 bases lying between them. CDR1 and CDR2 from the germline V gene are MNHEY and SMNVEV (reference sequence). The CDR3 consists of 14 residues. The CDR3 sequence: CASRLGPANNEQFF. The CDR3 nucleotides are TGTGCCAGCAGGCTTGGGCCTGCAAACAATGAGCAGTTCTTC.

The CDR3, as DNA: TGTGCCAGCAGCAAAACCCTGACAACAACTAATGAAAAACTGTTTTTT. Translating it yields CASSKTLTTTNEKLFF. The chain couples TRBV11-2 to TRBJ1-4; D remains ambiguous. CDR1 and CDR2 (germline): SGHAT, FQNNGV. The CDR3 is 16 amino acids. Trimming removed 5 bases from V and 0 bases from J, with 13 bases in between.